Each of the 15 T cell receptor beta chains below was sequenced from the same sample in a study of OX40 agonist ivuxolimab in advanced cancers. Produced via immunoSEQ multiplex PCR; TCRdb's table is partial and in-frame only. The top ten hold over 7% of the sample, which has under 50,000 clones, almost 80% seen once. The starting material was CD4+ or CD8+ T cells sorted from blood, obtained in a trial of the OX40 agonist ivuxolimab. The receptors were gathered from an adult with an advanced solid tumor such as melanoma, head and neck, liver or kidney cancer.

This chain joins TRBV7-8 and TRBJ1-5; no definite D call. Germline CDR1 SGHVS, CDR2 FQNEAQ. With 5 bases removed from V and 6 bases from J, the gap between germline ends came to 17 bases. This CDR3 has 15 amino acids. CDR3 in amino acids: CASSAGRVSSQPQHF. In DNA form, the CDR3 reads TGTGCCAGCAGCGCGGGCAGAGTTTCGAGTCAGCCCCAGCATTTT.

This clone turned up a few times. The rearrangement links TRBV7-9 to TRBJ2-1, with 8 bases that match TRBD1. V was pared by 7 bases and J by 4 bases, with 9 bases of the junction left unmatched. Germline V gene lookup returns CDR1 SEHNR and CDR2 FQNEAQ (reference sequence). The CDR3 is made up of 15 amino acids. For the CDR3, the DNA is TGTGCCAGCACCACCCGACAGGGGCCTTACAATGAGCAGTTCTTC. Translation gives CASTTRQGPYNEQFF.

This chain uses TRBV18 with TRBJ1-2, with D unclear. Between the trimmed V and J ends, which lost 1 base and 4 bases, there was a span of 10 bases. CDR3 length equals 14 residues. In germline, CDR1 is KGHSH, CDR2 LQKENI. The CDR3, as DNA: TGTGCCAGCTCACCACAGGAGGGAGGCTATGGCTACACCTTC. The encoded protein is CASSPQEGGYGYTF. Combining the CDR3 with reference TRBV18 and TRBJ1-2 gives the whole variable domain NAGVMQNPRHLVRRRGQEARLRCSPMKGHSHVYWYRQLPEEGLKFMVYLQKENIIDESGMPKERFSAEFPKEGPSILRIQQVVRGDSAAYFCASSPQEGGYGYTFGSGTRLTVV.

The DNA for the CDR3 is TGTGCCAGCAGAAAACCGGGACGGGGGGTCCAGTACTTC. It codes for CASRKPGRGVQYF. This rearrangement joins TRBV6-5 to TRBJ2-5, with 7 bases matching TRBD2. The J segment lost 10 bases and the V segment lost 6 bases, leaving 11 bases of the junction unmatched. The CDR3 has 13 amino acids. The germline CDR1 and CDR2 sequences are MNHEY and SVGAGI.

The chain recombines TRBV5-6 with TRBJ2-7, with TRBD2 matching 8 bases. This CDR3 contains 16 residues. With 4 bases clipped from V and 3 bases from J, the junction kept 12 bases outside the gene matches. Looked up from germline, CDR1 is SGHDT and CDR2 is YYEEEE. This CDR3 reads CASSLMRGLENYEQYF. The CDR3 coding sequence is TGTGCCAGCAGCCTTATGAGGGGACTAGAAAACTACGAGCAGTACTTC.

The chain recombines TRBV29-1 with TRBJ1-2, with 7 bases identical to TRBD1. The CDR3 consists of 13 residues. The germline V gene has CDR1 SQVTM and CDR2 ANQGSEA. The J segment lost 4 bases and the V segment lost 4 bases, leaving 6 bases of the junction unmatched. The CDR3 reads CSVGSGGLYGYTF. The DNA of the CDR3 is TGCAGCGTTGGGTCAGGGGGTCTCTATGGCTACACCTTC.

V usage is TRBV6-5 and J usage is TRBJ2-5; possible D gene TRBD1, 5 bases. Germline CDR1 reads MNHEY; CDR2 reads SVGAGI. V was clipped by 5 bases and J by 1 base, with 8 bases between them. The CDR3 runs 13 residues. CDR3 DNA sequence: TGTGCCAGCAGTCGGACACTCCAAGAGACCCAGTACTTC. It yields the protein CASSRTLQETQYF.

This rearrangement joins TRBV2 to TRBJ2-7; 12 nucleotides agree with TRBD2. CDR3 length: 17 amino acids. The germline V gene encodes CDR1 SNHLY and CDR2 FYNNEI. Trimming removed 7 bases from V and 1 base from J; junction bases left unmatched: 11. The CDR3 DNA sequence: TGTGCCAGCAAAGAGACTAGCGGGAGTTTGTTATCCTACGAGCAGTACTTC. This codes for CASKETSGSLLSYEQYF.

The chain couples TRBV29-1 to TRBJ2-3; a weak D match, TRBD2 (5 bases). There are 14 residues in the CDR3. Trimming removed 6 bases at V and 3 bases at J, with 16 bases between. CDR1 and CDR2 (germline): SQVTM, ANQGSEA. This CDR3 reads CSVIEPGITDTQYF. In DNA form, the CDR3 reads TGCAGCGTCATCGAACCCGGGATAACAGATACGCAGTATTTT.

The V call is TRBV25-1, the J call TRBJ2-3, with TRBD1 matching over 10 bases. Losses at the gene ends were 5 bases for V and 5 bases for J; bases not matched to a gene: 4. Germline V gene data show CDR1 as MGHDK and CDR2 as SYGVNS. The CDR3 spans 14 residues. CDR3 coding DNA: TGTGCCAGCAGTCGGGACAGGGGAGGAGATACGCAGTATTTT. Translated, it gives CASSRDRGGDTQYF.

The J gene is TRBJ2-1, the V gene TRBV4-1; D possibly uses TRBD1 or TRBD2 (5 bases each). Germline V gene data show CDR1 as MGHRA and CDR2 as YSYEKL. V was trimmed by 2 bases and J by 9 bases, leaving 20 bases between them. CDR3 length: 16 amino acids. The CDR3, as DNA: TGCGCCAGCAGCCAACGCCCTAGCAGAGGGGACGTTGAGCAGTTCTTC. Encoded protein: CASSQRPSRGDVEQFF.

The CDR3 loop reads CASSYRRESGELFF. The DNA for the CDR3 is TGTGCCAGCAGTTATAGAAGGGAGTCCGGGGAGCTGTTTTTT. The rearrangement uses TRBV7-2 and TRBJ2-2, with D tentatively TRBD2 (5 bases). Trimming removed 6 bases at V and 6 bases at J, with 14 bases between. The V gene's germline CDR1 is SGHTA and CDR2 FQGNSA. The CDR3 runs to 14 residues. Drawing the rest from reference TRBV7-2 and TRBJ2-2, the complete variable domain is GAGVSQSPSNKVTEKGKDVELRCDPISGHTALYWYRQSLGQGLEFLIYFQGNSAPDKSGLPSDRFSAERTGGSVSTLTIQRTQQEDSAVYLCASSYRRESGELFFGEGSRLTVL.

V gene TRBV19 combines with J gene TRBJ1-2; TRBD1 matches 7 bases. V gave up 4 bases and J gave up 5 bases; unmatched junction bases: 7. This CDR3 contains 14 residues. Germline CDR1 LNHDA, CDR2 SQIVND (reference sequence). CDR3 in DNA: TGTGCCAGTAGTACCTCGGGACAGATGTATGGCTACACCTTC. It translates to CASSTSGQMYGYTF.

This rearrangement joins TRBV5-6 to TRBJ1-5, with D possibly being TRBD1 (5 bases). V was pared by 3 bases and J by 7 bases, with 11 bases between. The length of the CDR3 is 13 residues. Per germline, CDR1 SGHDT and CDR2 YYEEEE. The CDR3 sequence is CASSWGGAQPQHF. DNA for the CDR3: TGTGCCAGCAGCTGGGGGGGAGCCCAGCCCCAGCATTTT.

This chain uses TRBV6-1 with TRBJ1-4; a possible D gene is TRBD1 (6 bases). With 6 bases removed from V and 4 bases from J, the gap between germline ends came to 12 bases. This CDR3 has 14 residues. The V gene's germline CDR1 is MNHNS and CDR2 SASEGT. The CDR3 DNA follows: TGTGCCAGCAGAGGGGGGGCAGGTAATGAAAAACTGTTTTTT. Amino acids: CASRGGAGNEKLFF.